This record covers a single T cell receptor beta chain. Original methodology: The authors estimated nucleated cell counts from reference gene primer amplification. Profiled with immunoSEQ multiplex PCR; TCRdb holds only in-frame clones, not every one. V, J and clone size derive from that table, while D and trimming were established from the DNA sequence. The profile shows 200,000 or so clones, around 80% of them singletons. This sample was included in a study of blood T cell repertoires in COVID-19. Study at large: The United States, Italy and Spain supplied acute and convalescent COVID-19 samples. PBMCs, B-cell-depleted T cells, or T cells were the source of the cDNA or gDNA that made up the material.

The receptor's source is a human donor in a cohort sampled during active COVID-19. Source material: peripheral blood.

The CDR3 DNA reads TGCGCCAGCAGCCAAGGGGGGGGCTATGGCTACACCTTC. This sequence encodes CASSQGGGYGYTF. The J gene is TRBJ1-2, the V gene TRBV4-1; D is perhaps TRBD1 (5 bases). Trimming left V 1 base short and J 4 bases short, with 7 bases between. This CDR3 has 13 amino acids. In germline, CDR1 is MGHRA, CDR2 YSYEKL.